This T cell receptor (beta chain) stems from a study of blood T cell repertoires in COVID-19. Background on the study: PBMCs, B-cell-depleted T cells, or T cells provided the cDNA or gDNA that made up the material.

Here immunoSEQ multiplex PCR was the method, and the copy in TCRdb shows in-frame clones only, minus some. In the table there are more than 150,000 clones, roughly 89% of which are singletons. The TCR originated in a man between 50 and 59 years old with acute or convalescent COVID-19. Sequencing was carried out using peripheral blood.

The CDR3 sequence: CASSALRGGEETQYF. In DNA, the CDR3 is TGTGCCAGCTCGGCCTTGCGGGGGGGAGAAGAGACCCAGTACTTC. The chain joins TRBV18 to TRBJ2-5; 9 nucleotides agree with TRBD2. Germline lookup yields CDR1 KGHSH and CDR2 LQKENI. V was clipped by 6 bases and J by 3 bases; unmatched bases: 8. The CDR3 totals 15 residues.